Described below is a single T cell receptor beta chain sequence and its context. This clone's antigen is unknown. Within one base of it there is no much larger clone, and no base qualities were kept. The data belong to a study of shared clonotypes between healthy human individuals (dated by TCRdb to 2019 to 2021). Turning to the overall study: Two women and a few men aged 18 to 49 years were included in the cohort. For each donor, CD4 naive and CD4 memory were each given three plates, CD8 naive was given two plates, and CD8 memory was given one plate. Blood TCR repertoires of four to six healthy adults were deeply sequenced to estimate repertoire size and the extent of clonotype sharing between individuals. Libraries were prepared and TCR repertoires were sequenced by different laboratories using diverse techniques, in order to increase sequencing depth and limit assay-specific biases. Between about 0.94 and 8.9 billion PBMCs per donor were obtained by leukapheresis.

General findings and caveats noted by the study authors: Naive subsets generally had larger estimated clonotype richness than memory subsets did. Only blood was sampled, and tissue TCR repertoires likely differ from those in blood. Pairwise subsampling indicated that sequencing depth was expected to affect the degree of clonotype sharing among donors. Even with the large sequencing depth, rarefaction of the sorted-subset datasets indicated that sequencing was incomplete. Compared with non-shared clonotypes, clonotypes shared by all four sorted-subset donors had higher generation probabilities. When a few donors were compared, the shared fraction of clonotypes was 5% to 6.5% for naive CD4, less than 4% for naive CD8, more than 2% for memory CD4, and roughly 0.4% for memory CD8. The genetic and exposure-history diversity represented was limited by the small number of donors.

Using the deep immunoSEQ assay, TCR CDR3 regions were amplified from genomic DNA by multiplex PCR. Extracted genomic DNA from each cell subset was spread evenly across all wells of several immunoSEQ 96-well plates, with each plate serving as a replicate. For sorted subsets, 150 to 250 ng of genomic DNA, equivalent to around 31,000 T cell genomes, went into each replicate PCR. Purified libraries were quantified with a Qubit 3.0 fluorometer, sized on a Bioanalyzer 2100, and re-quantified with the KAPA Library Quantification kit. Every immunoSEQ 96-well plate was sequenced on a separate single-read 150-cycle Illumina NextSeq 550 flow cell. The paper's processing steps were these. Because the immunoSEQ output held only junctional sequences and lacked quality scores, the filtering could not match the filtering applied to full-length reads. To assign V/J genes and CDR3, sequences were annotated using PyIR, a Python wrapper for IgBLAST v1.9, with IMGT germline references. Reads were filtered out if the reads had weak V/J assignments (E-value above 1e-6), no CDR3, stop codons, out-of-frame junctions, or ambiguous translated residues. V3J clonotypes were defined as sequences sharing the same inferred V gene, J gene, and CDR3 amino acid sequence. Percentage overlap between repertoires was calculated by dividing the number of shared unique clonotypes by the size of the smaller repertoire. Richness of each repertoire was evaluated using RTK rarefaction, the Chao1 estimator, and Recon v2.1 estimates of unobserved clonotypes. OLGA was used to compute generation probabilities for all TCRbeta clonotypes that the gDNA method yielded from a handful of donors. Drawn from immuneACCESS, this table holds only the in-frame rearrangements with V and J called that TCRdb kept. Clones are partly lost; checked studies trace under half to an unresolved V gene and leave the rest unexplained. D and trimming come from the DNA, and the V and J calls and clone size come from that table. The sample data list around 720,000 clones, and around 78% of these were observed just once. The ten largest clonotypes hold 1.5% to 2% of the sample.

The donors were healthy, HIV-negative adults who had no recently reported acute infections or vaccinations. Every donor was a Caucasian adult residing in Nashville, Tennessee, USA. CD4+ T cells were enriched through magnetic negative selection, after which naive cells were positively selected on CD45RA and the remaining negative fraction served as the memory subset. Blood was obtained by leukapheresis, after which PBMCs were separated by Ficoll-Histopaque density gradient centrifugation and cryopreserved in liquid nitrogen vapor phase. Analytical flow cytometry was used to check the purity and quantity of each magnetically sorted T cell population. Genomic DNA was isolated from each sorted fraction and quantified by UV absorbance on a Nanodrop 2000c. The CDR3 spans 16 residues, from the cysteine through the phenylalanine. Only the CDR3 portion is preserved as DNA: 48 bases, with reading frame beginning at the first base. Germline trimming: 3 bases from V, 8 bases from J; junction bases outside gene matches: 14. Taken from the germline V gene, the CDR1 and CDR2 loops are SGHRS and YFSETQ.

The source material was memory CD4+ T cells sorted from blood. The cell subset or site label on this specimen signifies: CD45RA-negative fraction. The chain couples TRBV5-1 to TRBJ1-2; 9 nucleotides in the junction match TRBD1. The receptor was isolated from a woman aged 25 to 39 in good health. The CDR3 in this case is CASSSQGAGSYGGYTF. At the DNA level, the sequence is TGCGCCAGCAGCTCACAGGGGGCGGGAAGCTATGGCGGCTACACCTTC. Beyond the CDR3, the reference TRBV5-1 and TRBJ1-2 genes provide the residues; the full variable domain reads: KAGVTQTPRYLIKTRGQQVTLSCSPISGHRSVSWYQQTPGQGLQFLFEYFSETQRNKGNFPGRFSGRQFSNSRSEMNVSTLELGDSALYLCASSSQGAGSYGGYTFGSGTRLTVV.